The present T cell receptor beta chain was sequenced within a study of T cell repertoires in cytomegalovirus infection. Study summary: Signatures in public TCR beta sequences pointed to both CMV infection and matching HLA type. Study-level results: People with CMV and the relevant HLA were identified by cumulative public TCR beta family frequency. The study found HLA-C-restricted CMV-specific TCR beta clonotypes dominating the ex vivo response.

A single record per CDR3 protein comes from TCRdb applying MiXCR to the reads. The table shows a few hundred thousand distinct CDR3 sequences, with approximately 22% occurring only once. There are 15 residues in the CDR3. V was clipped by 4 bases and J by 4 bases; unmatched bases: 6. This clonotype was detected ten times or more. Its target is unknown. This clonotype was sampled from a human donor in good health (CMV status not recorded). Some clones in this sample may be carry-over from other donors' samples. This chain links TRBV12-3 or TRBV12-4 with TRBJ1-4; 7 bases are shared with TRBD1. The sequencing input was CD8+ T cells from PBMCs. CDR3 sequence (DNA): TGTGCCAGCAGTTCCCTGGACAGGAGTAATGAAAAACTGTTTTTT. Translated: CASSSLDRSNEKLFF.